The 22 T cell receptor beta chains below all came from one sample that was sequenced in a study of Graves' ophthalmopathy and Graves' hyperthyroidism. CDR3 regions of TCR beta were amplified from RNA transcripts. Second-round multiplex PCR came after first-round RT-PCR with HTBI primers. TCRdb re-called the multiplex PCR reads through MiXCR, storing one row per CDR3 protein. Altogether about 240,000 distinct CDR3 sequences are present, about 46% being singletons, with the ten largest covering about half. The sequenced material came from peripheral blood. The source is an adult man with Graves' ophthalmopathy.

CDR3 DNA sequence: TGTGCCAGCAGCACCGACAGGGGGCGCTATGGCTACACCTTC. Its protein is CASSTDRGRYGYTF. The V gene is TRBV7-2, the J gene TRBJ1-2; TRBD1 agrees at 10 bases. V lost 5 bases, J lost 4 bases, and 4 bases stayed unmatched. The CDR3 sequence is 14 residues long. Germline V CDR1 and CDR2: SGHTA, FQGNSA.

This clonotype was found once. This chain uses TRBV5-1 with TRBJ1-4, with a weak D call TRBD1 (5 bases). The V and J ends lost 4 bases and 6 bases respectively, with 16 bases between them. Germline V gene sequence: CDR1 SGHRS, CDR2 YFSETQ. CDR3 length: 15 amino acids. The CDR3 sequence is CASSQDRDWDEKLFF. The CDR3 DNA reads TGCGCCAGCAGCCAAGACCGGGACTGGGATGAAAAACTGTTTTTT.

This clonotype has a handful of counts. J is TRBJ1-6 and V is TRBV7-8; 8 bases align to TRBD1. Losses at the gene ends were 6 bases for V and 6 bases for J; bases not matched to a gene: 7. The CDR3 runs 15 residues. CDR1 is SGHVS, CDR2 FQNEAQ, per germline. The CDR3 DNA reads TGTGCCAGCAGACTGGACAGGGTTGGTAATTCACCCCTCCACTTT. Its protein product is CASRLDRVGNSPLHF.

Comment on this clonotype: A junction end diverges from the germline sequence, so it may reflect a read error. This sequence joins TRBV7-9 and TRBJ1-1; possible D gene TRBD1, 5 bases. The length of the CDR3 is 13 residues. Germline CDR1 and CDR2: SEHNR and FQNEAQ (reference sequence). The CDR3 spells CASSQGINTEAFF. The CDR3 coding sequence is TGCGCCAGCAGCCAGGGTATAAACACTGAAGCTTTCTTT.

The chain recombines TRBV20-1 with TRBJ2-5; D unclear. Germline CDR1 reads DFQATT; CDR2 reads SNEGSKA (reference sequence). V was cut by 3 bases and J by 5 bases, with 10 bases left in between. This CDR3 is 12 amino acids long. The CDR3, as DNA: TGCAGTGCTAGGGTTCCCTGGGAGACCCAGTACTTC. This gives the protein CSARVPWETQYF.

This chain links TRBV29-1 with TRBJ1-1; D not certain. Germline loops: CDR1 SQVTM, CDR2 ANQGSEA. The V end lost 3 bases, the J end lost 12 bases, and 8 bases lay between the germline ends. The CDR3 is 9 amino acids. The CDR3 reads CSVDRLPFF. The CDR3 nucleotides read TGCAGCGTTGACAGGTTGCCTTTCTTT.

This clonotype came up a few times. This sequence joins TRBV2 and TRBJ2-2; TRBD2 matches at 10 bases. V gave up 2 bases and J gave up 4 bases; unmatched junction bases: 4. Germline CDR1 is SNHLY and CDR2 is FYNNEI. The CDR3 extends over 16 amino acids. Here the CDR3 reads CASSEPGTSATGELFF. CDR3 bases: TGTGCCAGCAGTGAACCCGGGACTAGCGCCACCGGGGAGCTGTTTTTT. Full variable domain (remainder filled in from reference TRBV2 and TRBJ2-2): EPEVTQTPSHQVTQMGQEVILRCVPISNHLYFYWYRQILGQKVEFLVSFYNNEISEKSEIFDDQFSVERPDGSNFTLKIRSTKLEDSAMYFCASSEPGTSATGELFFGEGSRLTVL.

The chain employs TRBV20-1 and TRBJ2-2, with 7 positions matching TRBD1. The CDR3 covers 15 residues. J was trimmed by 2 bases and V by 3 bases; bases with no gene match: 6. The V gene's germline CDR1 is DFQATT and CDR2 SNEGSKA (reference sequence). CDR3 sequence reads: CSASTGTANTGELFF. The CDR3 coding sequence is TGCAGTGCTAGTACCGGGACAGCCAACACCGGGGAGCTGTTTTTT.

The V call is TRBV11-2, the J call TRBJ2-3; a possible D gene is TRBD2 (6 bases). Trimming left V 5 bases short and J 0 bases short, with 18 bases between. CDR1 is SGHAT, CDR2 FQNNGV, per germline. The CDR3 is 17 amino acids. In nucleotides, the CDR3 is TGTGCCAGCAGCGCCCCTGTGATGGCGGGGAGCACAGATACGCAGTATTTT. This translates into CASSAPVMAGSTDTQYF.

In DNA, the CDR3 is TGTGCCTGGAGTAAGGACTATAGATTAGGGGAGCTGTTTTTT. Residues: CAWSKDYRLGELFF. The V gene is TRBV30, the J gene TRBJ2-2, with D possibly TRBD2 on 6 matching bases. Germline CDR1 GTSNPN, CDR2 SVGIG (reference sequence). This CDR3 has 14 residues. V lost 2 bases, J lost 8 bases, and 15 bases lay in between.

This clonotype occurred a few times. The V call is TRBV19, the J call TRBJ2-2; D might be TRBD2 (6 bases). This CDR3 region has 15 residues. Between the trimmed V and J ends, which lost 3 bases and 3 bases, there was a span of 11 bases. Germline CDR1 reads LNHDA; CDR2 reads SQIVND (reference sequence). The CDR3, as DNA: TGTGCCAGTAGTATCTCGGGAGCCCACACCGGGGAGCTGTTTTTT. Translating gives CASSISGAHTGELFF.

The CDR3, as DNA: TGCGCCAGCAGCTTGACAGGGCTCTCCTACGAGCAGTACTTC. Translated: CASSLTGLSYEQYF. V gene TRBV5-1 combines with J gene TRBJ2-7; D perhaps matches TRBD1 (6 bases). Germline V lookup: CDR1 SGHRS, CDR2 YFSETQ. V was shortened by 1 base and J by 0 bases, with 8 bases between the two germline ends. The CDR3 sequence is 14 residues long.

The gene calls are TRBV7-6 and TRBJ2-5; the D gene is possibly TRBD1 (6 bases). The CDR3 runs 16 residues. V was cut by 1 base and J by 9 bases, with 21 bases left in between. Looked up from germline, CDR1 is SGHVS and CDR2 is FNYEAQ. The CDR3 DNA follows: TGTGCCAGCAGCTTAGGGGGCGACAGGCGCAATCAGCCCCAGTACTTC. It codes for CASSLGGDRRNQPQYF.

This clonotype was found once. Being one base from a much bigger clone, this may be a read error. J is TRBJ1-2 and V is TRBV29-1; D ambiguous. Germline loops: CDR1 SQVTM, CDR2 ANQGSEA. This CDR3 region has 11 residues. Trimming cost V 7 bases and J 4 bases, with 10 bases left between them. CDR3 sequence (DNA): TGCAGCGCTGAGTCGGTCTATGGCTACACCTTC. This codes for CSAESVYGYTF.

This clonotype turned up a few times. The genes are TRBV6-6 and TRBJ2-5, with D uncertain. CDR3 length: 11 residues. Trimming pared 9 bases from V and 5 bases from J, leaving 10 bases between. Germline assignment: CDR1 MNHNY and CDR2 SVGAGI (reference sequence). DNA for the CDR3: TGTGCCAGTTACGAGGACGAGACCCAGTACTTC. Amino acids: CASYEDETQYF.

This chain connects TRBV5-1 to TRBJ1-1; TRBD1 might be the D (5 bases). The CDR3 has 13 amino acids. Trimming took 2 bases from V and 5 from J, leaving 10 bases between them. Per the germline V gene, CDR1 is SGHRS and CDR2 is YFSETQ. For the CDR3, the DNA is TGCGCCAGCAGCTTAAAGGGGCTGACTGAAGCTTTCTTT. Translated: CASSLKGLTEAFF. The full variable domain, rest sourced from reference TRBV5-1 and TRBJ1-1, is KAGVTQTPRYLIKTRGQQVTLSCSPISGHRSVSWYQQTPGQGLQFLFEYFSETQRNKGNFPGRFSGRQFSNSRSEMNVSTLELGDSALYLCASSLKGLTEAFFGQGTRLTVV.

This clonotype was seen at least ten times. The chain links TRBV25-1 to TRBJ1-5; TRBD1 agrees at 12 bases. CDR1 and CDR2 (germline): MGHDK, SYGVNS. Trimming at V came to 5 bases and at J to 5 bases, leaving 10 bases not matched to a gene. The CDR3 runs 17 residues. Here the CDR3 reads CASSTYRGQGADQPQHF. In DNA, the CDR3 is TGTGCCAGCAGTACCTACCGGGGACAGGGGGCCGATCAGCCCCAGCATTTT.

The V call is TRBV6-6, the J call TRBJ1-2; 8 bases match TRBD1. The J segment lost 8 bases and the V segment lost 2 bases, leaving 13 bases of the junction unmatched. The CDR3 covers 16 residues. Germline V gene data show CDR1 as MNHNY and CDR2 as SVGAGI (reference sequence). CDR3 loop: CASSYRGTGQRYGYTF. CDR3 nucleotides: TGTGCCAGCAGTTACAGAGGGACAGGCCAGCGATACGGCTACACCTTC.

This clonotype was detected only a few times. CDR3 nucleotide sequence: TGTGCCATCAGTACCGGGACAGGGGGCTACGAGCAGTACTTC. This codes for CAISTGTGGYEQYF. The rearrangement links TRBV10-3 to TRBJ2-7; 11 positions match TRBD1. The CDR3 spans 14 residues. J lost 3 bases, V lost 5 bases, and 3 bases had no gene match. The germline V gene encodes CDR1 ENHRY and CDR2 SYGVKD.

This clonotype was counted only a few times. V gene TRBV29-1 combines with J gene TRBJ1-2; TRBD1 aligns across 7 bases. Germline CDR1 SQVTM, CDR2 ANQGSEA. CDR3 length: 13 amino acids. Unmatched junction bases numbered 6, after V lost 6 bases and J lost 2 bases. The CDR3 DNA follows: TGCAGCGTCCTCAGGGGGGGAAACTATGGCTACACCTTC. Translated: CSVLRGGNYGYTF. The entire variable domain, with the rest obtained from reference TRBV29-1 and TRBJ1-2, is as follows: SAVISQKPSRDICQRGTSLTIQCQVDSQVTMMFWYRQQPGQSLTLIATANQGSEATYESGFVIDKFPISRPNLTFSTLTVSNMSPEDSSIYLCSVLRGGNYGYTFGSGTRLTVV.

This clonotype has more than one count but fewer than ten. The J gene is TRBJ2-7, the V gene TRBV7-2; possible D gene TRBD2, 6 bases. V lost 2 bases, J lost 2 bases, and 10 bases lay in between. The germline V gene has CDR1 SGHTA and CDR2 FQGNSA. This CDR3 is built from 14 residues. The CDR3 spells CASSLSGVTYEQYF. The DNA for the CDR3 is TGTGCCAGCAGCTTATCGGGGGTCACCTACGAGCAGTACTTC.

This chain connects TRBV25-1 to TRBJ1-3; 8 bases map to TRBD1. CDR3 length: 13 amino acids. Per the germline V gene, CDR1 is MGHDK and CDR2 is SYGVNS. V dropped 7 bases and J dropped 4; count of bases not matched to a gene: 3. CDR3 protein: CASTRTGGNTIYF. CDR3 bases: TGTGCCAGCACCCGGACAGGGGGAAACACCATATATTTT.